This T cell receptor (beta chain) was sequenced during a study of spatial heterogeneity in lung cancer. The time point is: sample taken at primary tumor resection. Unsorted whole RNA from tumor, nontumor lung or frozen PBMC underwent sequencing. General observations from the study: Intratumoral expanded alpha and beta TCR counts were found to track tumor mutation counts.

This clonotype ranks as medium-sized. Its antigen is unknown. Deletions cut 1 base from V and 3 bases from J, with 7 bases between. The CDR3 has 13 residues. Germline CDR1 SGHDT, CDR2 YYEEEE. MiXCR, applied by TCRdb to the 5' RACE reads, yields one record per CDR3 protein. The sample holds about 13,000 distinct CDR3 sequences; roughly 7.2% are singletons and the top ten take around 3.5%. Sequencing used lung tumor tissue, obtained at surgery. V usage is TRBV5-6 and J usage is TRBJ1-2, with a weak D call TRBD1 (5 bases). The TCR comes from a female donor with early-stage non-small cell lung cancer. The CDR3 bases are TGTGCCAGCAGCTTGACAGGCTACTATGGCTACACCTTC. This codes for CASSLTGYYGYTF.